In this sample, the clone carrying this TCR beta chain turned up many times. Its matching antigen is unknown. This entry is derived from a study of T cell repertoires in cytomegalovirus infection. Study at large: Selected CMV epitopes included recently identified HLA-C-restricted ones as well as well-studied HLA-B-restricted ones. Both a matching HLA type and CMV infection were indicated by public TCR beta signatures. Study-wide points: Dominating the ex vivo response were TCR beta clonotypes that were CMV-specific and HLA-C-restricted. Summed frequency of public TCR beta families distinguished CMV carriers with the relevant HLA.

MiXCR, applied by TCRdb to the reads, yields one record per CDR3 protein. The sample yields 600,000 to 700,000 distinct CDR3 sequences, roughly 30% seen once. V lost 3 bases and J lost 1, with 10 bases in between. The CDR3 runs 14 residues. Germline values: CDR1 SGHVS, CDR2 FQNEAQ. The source is a human donor in good health (CMV status not recorded). Some clones in this sample may be carry-over from other donors' samples. This rearrangement joins TRBV7-8 to TRBJ2-7; D gene uncertain. Material: cultured PBMCs, obtained from culture after CMV antigen stimulation. Here the CDR3 DNA reads TGTGCCAGCAGCTTCAGTCCCGGGTCCTACGAGCAGTACTTC. It specifies CASSFSPGSYEQYF.